One and the same sample provided the 28 T cell receptor beta chains below, sequenced in a study of blood T cell repertoires in COVID-19. TCRdb's table, derived via immunoSEQ multiplex PCR, lists solely in-frame clones and lacks some. The sample includes 200,000 to 250,000 clones, about 83% of them seen just once. The sample comprised peripheral blood. All receptors come from a woman aged 50 to 60 with acute or convalescent COVID-19.

V and J are TRBV27 and TRBJ2-5; a weak D match, TRBD1 (6 bases). This CDR3 is 13 amino acids long. Germline V CDR1 and CDR2: MNHEY, SMNVEV (reference sequence). V lost 6 bases to trimming and J lost 5 bases, with 13 bases between them. The CDR3 nucleotides read TGTGCCAGCAGACCCACAGACAGGGAGACCCAGTACTTC. Translating it yields CASRPTDRETQYF.

The rearrangement links TRBV6-4 to TRBJ2-1; 9 bases align to TRBD2. Trimming took 4 bases from V and 8 from J; bases not matched to a gene: 6. Germline CDR1 MRHNA, CDR2 SNTAGT. The CDR3 loop spans 14 amino acids. CDR3 loop: CASSVAGGPYEQFF. CDR3 sequence (DNA): TGTGCCAGCAGTGTCGCGGGAGGGCCATATGAGCAGTTCTTC.

V and J are TRBV5-5 and TRBJ2-7; TRBD1 is a possible D gene (5 bases). The CDR3 contains 13 residues. V shed 7 bases and J shed 3 bases, with 14 bases lying between them. CDR1 SGHKS and CDR2 YYEKEE come from the germline V gene (reference sequence). CDR3 in DNA: TGTGCCAGCCTCGGGCAGGGTATCTACGAGCAGTACTTC. Translated: CASLGQGIYEQYF.

There are a few counts of this clone. V is TRBV27 and J is TRBJ2-5, with no clear D. Trimming removed 0 bases from V and 4 bases from J, with 9 bases in between. The CDR3 has 14 amino acids. The germline V gene has CDR1 MNHEY and CDR2 SMNVEV (reference sequence). CDR3 loop: CASSLSEARETQYF. The CDR3 bases are TGTGCCAGCAGTTTATCTGAGGCGAGAGAGACCCAGTACTTC.

As DNA, the CDR3 is TGTGCCAGCAGTAGGCCGGGACAGGGGGCCTACGAGCAGTACTTC. As protein: CASSRPGQGAYEQYF. The chain couples TRBV6-5 to TRBJ2-7; 11 positions agree with TRBD1. CDR1 MNHEY and CDR2 SVGAGI come from the germline V gene. The V gene end was trimmed by 5 bases and the J gene end by 2 bases; junction bases not matched to a gene: 5. The length of the CDR3 is 15 residues.

The V call is TRBV19, the J call TRBJ2-1; TRBD2 might be the D (6 bases). The CDR3 sequence is 17 residues long. V was pared by 3 bases and J by 1 base, with 16 bases between. Germline CDR1 and CDR2: LNHDA and SQIVND (reference sequence). The CDR3 region has the DNA TGTGCCAGTAGTATTGATTGGAGCGGGCTTTCCTACAATGAGCAGTTCTTC. Protein: CASSIDWSGLSYNEQFF.

The rearrangement uses TRBV5-6 and TRBJ2-3, with 7 bases aligning to TRBD2. Trimming took 4 bases from V and 5 from J; bases not matched to a gene: 10. The CDR3 runs to 15 residues. Germline values: CDR1 SGHDT, CDR2 YYEEEE. CDR3 coding DNA: TGTGCCAGCAGCGTCGGGACTACACTTTTAGATACGCAGTATTTT. Its protein is CASSVGTTLLDTQYF.

The rearrangement links TRBV6-1 to TRBJ1-2, with a possible D match to TRBD1 (6 bases). The germline V gene encodes CDR1 MNHNS and CDR2 SASEGT. The CDR3 consists of 16 residues. V gave up 2 bases and J gave up 0 bases, with 13 bases separating them. CDR3 protein: CASSETGRVANYGYTF. The CDR3 DNA sequence: TGTGCCAGCAGTGAAACAGGGAGGGTAGCTAACTATGGCTACACCTTC.

This clone was found once. J is TRBJ2-3 and V is TRBV9; 7 bases match TRBD2. Looked up from germline, CDR1 is SGDLS and CDR2 is YYNGEE. V lost 3 bases to trimming and J lost 3 bases; unmatched junction nucleotides: 7. The CDR3 length is 15 residues. The CDR3 bases are TGTGCCAGCAGCGGTGAAGGCGGGAGAACAGATACGCAGTATTTT. The encoded protein is CASSGEGGRTDTQYF.

The table lists this clone with a count of one. The chain uses TRBV6-2 or TRBV6-3 and TRBJ2-4, with 11 bases lining up with TRBD2. Germline trimming cut 5 bases from V and 0 bases from J; bases unmatched to any gene: 9. CDR3 length: 18 amino acids. The V gene's germline CDR1 is MNHEY and CDR2 SVGEGT. The CDR3 DNA reads as TGTGCCAGCAGTCCGGGACTAGCGGATACCGAAGCCAAAAACATTCAGTACTTC. Protein sequence: CASSPGLADTEAKNIQYF.

The chain is built from TRBV28 and TRBJ1-2, with 7 bases fitting TRBD1. This CDR3 is built from 12 residues. J gave up 7 bases and V 10 bases, and 9 bases lay outside the gene matches. Per germline, CDR1 MDHEN and CDR2 SYDVKM. The CDR3 sequence: CANCDRVGGYTF. The DNA of the CDR3 is TGTGCCAACTGCGACAGGGTTGGTGGCTACACCTTC.

The gene calls are TRBV10-3 and TRBJ2-1; perhaps TRBD2 as D (6 bases). Germline V CDR1 and CDR2: ENHRY, SYGVKD. The CDR3 extends over 13 amino acids. V dropped 7 bases and J dropped 5 bases, with 12 bases sitting between them. CDR3 DNA sequence: TGTGCCATCAACGACCGGGAGAACAATGAGCAGTTCTTC. Translation gives CAINDRENNEQFF.

The V gene is TRBV9, the J gene TRBJ1-1; no firm D call. The CDR3 sequence is 16 residues long. Germline V lookup: CDR1 SGDLS, CDR2 YYNGEE. V was cut by 4 bases and J by 1 base, with 17 bases left in between. The CDR3 bases are TGTGCCAGCAGCCAAAAAATACAGACCACGAACACTGAAGCTTTCTTT. Its translation: CASSQKIQTTNTEAFF.

Only one count was recorded for this clone. The chain links TRBV27 to TRBJ2-7; tentative D call: TRBD2 (7 bases). Germline values: CDR1 MNHEY, CDR2 SMNVEV (reference sequence). V lost 5 bases and J lost 6, with 20 bases in between. The CDR3 is 15 amino acids. CDR3 sequence (DNA): TGTGCCAGCAGTCCCCCTCGGGGGGCGCGTGGCGAGCAGTACTTC. It specifies CASSPPRGARGEQYF.

The chain carries TRBV5-4 and TRBJ2-5; no clear D gene. V shed 1 base and J shed 4 bases, with 8 bases lying between them. CDR1 SGHNT and CDR2 YYREEE come from the germline V gene (reference sequence). This CDR3 comprises 13 residues. CDR3 nucleotides: TGTGCCAGCAGCTTGAGAGGTGGAGAGACCCAGTACTTC. This translates into CASSLRGGETQYF.

The rearrangement uses TRBV5-1 and TRBJ2-5; 7 bases align to TRBD1. CDR1 and CDR2 from the germline V gene are SGHRS and YFSETQ. The CDR3 is 14 residues long. V trimming: 4 bases; J trimming: 0 bases; junction bases outside the gene matches: 3. CDR3 protein: CASSVGQYQETQYF. CDR3 DNA: TGCGCCAGCAGCGTGGGACAGTACCAAGAGACCCAGTACTTC.

V usage is TRBV28 and J usage is TRBJ2-7; 7 nucleotides align to TRBD2. V was pared by 5 bases and J by 0 bases, with 4 bases of the junction left unmatched. The CDR3 covers 14 residues. The germline V gene encodes CDR1 MDHEN and CDR2 SYDVKM. The CDR3 loop is CASSRPGGSYEQYF. The CDR3 DNA sequence: TGTGCCAGCAGTAGACCGGGAGGCTCCTACGAGCAGTACTTC.

The genes are TRBV2 and TRBJ2-5; TRBD2 matches 12 bases. With V trimmed by 7 bases and J by 2 bases, 2 bases remained unmatched. The CDR3 has 14 amino acids. CDR1 and CDR2 from the germline V gene are SNHLY and FYNNEI. The CDR3 DNA follows: TGTGCCAGCACCGGACTAGCGGGACAAGAGACCCAGTACTTC. The encoded protein is CASTGLAGQETQYF.

The chain has TRBV5-1 and TRBJ2-2; no firm D call. The CDR3 is 14 amino acids. CDR1 is SGHRS and CDR2 is YFSETQ in the germline V gene. V lost 1 base and J lost 1, with 5 bases in between. The chain's CDR3 is CASSLNWNTGELFF. The CDR3 region has the DNA TGCGCCAGCAGCTTGAACTGGAACACCGGGGAGCTGTTTTTT.

This clone was picked up one time. The chain combines TRBV27 with TRBJ1-6; D remains unclear. The CDR3 runs to 14 residues. With 6 bases removed from V and 1 base from J, the gap between germline ends came to 7 bases. In germline, CDR1 is MNHEY, CDR2 SMNVEV (reference sequence). The CDR3 reads CASRRESYNSPLHF. The CDR3 DNA is TGTGCCAGCAGGAGGGAATCCTATAATTCACCCCTCCACTTT.

This rearrangement joins TRBV4-2 to TRBJ1-2; D ambiguous. The germline V gene encodes CDR1 LGHNA and CDR2 YNFKEQ. There are 13 residues in the CDR3. V dropped 0 bases and J dropped 6 bases, with 8 bases sitting between them. The CDR3 here is CASSQDEDHGYTF. CDR3 DNA sequence: TGTGCCAGCAGCCAAGACGAGGATCATGGCTACACCTTC.

CDR3 in amino acids: CASSPGTRGETQYF. The CDR3 nucleotides are TGTGCCAGCAGCCCTGGGACTAGAGGGGAGACCCAGTACTTC. The chain links TRBV4-2 to TRBJ2-5; TRBD2 matches at 8 bases. CDR3 length: 14 amino acids. V was clipped by 4 bases and J by 5 bases; unmatched bases: 6. Per the germline V gene, CDR1 is LGHNA and CDR2 is YNFKEQ.

Points on this clone: Other DNA sequences in the same sample also yield this CDR3. The rearrangement uses TRBV3-1 (or the pseudogene TRBV3-2) and TRBJ2-7; TRBD2 matches 7 bases. With 3 bases clipped from V and 9 bases from J, the junction kept 5 bases outside the gene matches. The CDR3 covers 12 residues. Germline V gene lookup returns CDR1 LGHDT and CDR2 YNNKEL (reference sequence). Here the CDR3 reads CASSQPGGGQYF. The CDR3 nucleotides are TGTGCCAGCAGCCAGCCGGGAGGTGGGCAGTACTTC.

This chain uses TRBV6-5 with TRBJ1-6, with TRBD1 as a possible D gene (5 bases). The CDR3 is 15 amino acids. CDR1 and CDR2 (germline): MNHEY, SVGAGI. V dropped 2 bases and J dropped 7 bases, with 12 bases sitting between them. The CDR3 bases are TGTGCCAGCAGTTACGCCGGACATGTGAATTCACCCCTCCACTTT. Amino acids: CASSYAGHVNSPLHF.

This clone was observed a few times. V usage is TRBV27 and J usage is TRBJ1-2; D gene ambiguous. V gave up 3 bases and J gave up 9 bases, with 14 bases separating them. The CDR3 is 13 amino acids. Germline CDR1 and CDR2: MNHEY and SMNVEV (reference sequence). The CDR3 DNA sequence: TGTGCCAGCAGTTTCCCAGGAGGGTATCGCTACACCTTC. Translating gives CASSFPGGYRYTF.

The gene calls are TRBV2 and TRBJ2-1; possible D gene TRBD1, 6 bases. Germline CDR1 SNHLY, CDR2 FYNNEI. Trimming pared 8 bases from V and 3 bases from J, leaving 14 bases between. The CDR3 has 14 residues. This chain's CDR3 is CASANRVLYNEQFF. Written as DNA, the CDR3 is TGTGCCAGCGCAAACAGGGTTCTCTACAATGAGCAGTTCTTC.

The CDR3 region is CASSLNKRETQYF. The CDR3 region has the DNA TGTGCCAGCAGCCTGAACAAGCGAGAGACCCAGTACTTC. V gene TRBV5-4 combines with J gene TRBJ2-5; D not resolved. In germline, CDR1 is SGHNT, CDR2 YYREEE (reference sequence). The CDR3 covers 13 residues. V was clipped by 4 bases and J by 4 bases, with 11 bases between them.

The chain joins TRBV5-4 to TRBJ2-7; TRBD2 might be the D (5 bases). V lost 0 bases, J lost 6 bases, and 10 bases lay in between. Germline V gene lookup returns CDR1 SGHNT and CDR2 YYREEE (reference sequence). The CDR3 has 13 amino acids. DNA of the CDR3: TGTGCCAGCAGCTTGGCGGGGAGTCCCGAGCAGTACTTC. It yields the protein CASSLAGSPEQYF.